Sequencing of this T cell receptor (beta chain) was carried out in a study of Tregs in tolerant kidney transplant recipients (dated by TCRdb to between 2019 and 2020). Regarding the study in general: Transplants used related donors with nonmyeloablative bone marrow transplantation; mixed chimerism was transient in the human trials. TCRbeta sequencing was used in the study to identify donor-specific regulatory T cells before combined kidney and bone marrow transplantation, and the identified cells were then tracked after transplant.

The intended sense of this specimen's time point label: blood sample drawn before combined kidney and bone marrow transplant. Thawed PBMCs were FACS-sorted into unstimulated Tregs (CD4+CD25+CD127-), CD4+ non-Tregs (CD4+CD25-), CD4 cells and CD8 cells. The patients were a handful of recipients of combined kidney and bone marrow transplants from the ITN036ST trial, and samples were available only for these trial subjects. Healthy control blood was separated into PBMCs by Ficoll density gradient and cryopreserved, and patient PBMCs were collected both before and after transplant. V loses 1 base of germline sequence and J loses 3 bases, and the interval between the two ends is 8 bases. Based on the germline V gene, the CDR1 and CDR2 sequences are KGHSH and LQKENI. Taken from cysteine to phenylalanine, the CDR3 has 14 residues. The DNA has 33 bases, all within the CDR3, and is read from base 1. In the case of this clone: There is no known antigen for this receptor. The sequenced fragment ends 3 residues before the CDR3 boundary, so the rest is inferred from the germline J gene.

Genomic DNA was extracted from sorted cells with the QIAGEN DNeasy Blood and Tissue Kit for TCRbeta CDR3 sequencing. Through immunoSEQ, high-throughput TCRbeta CDR3 sequencing was done commercially, including PCR amplification with internal controls and bias correction. Per the authors' processing: A unique productive TCRbeta sequence was defined by the CDR3 nucleotide sequence when primers matched, and otherwise by the CDR3 amino acid sequence together with the Vbeta and Jbeta genes. To correct for sorting error, sequences found in more than one sorted population at a frequency ratio of 2:1 or less were discarded, and the remaining shared sequences were assigned to the population with the higher frequency. A sequence counted as donor-reactive if, in CFSE-low cells, the sequence had a frequency of at least 0.01% and was expanded at least 5-fold compared with unstimulated cells. Jensen-Shannon divergence, calculated on the top 100 TCRbeta sequences ranked by frequency, was used to quantify repertoire divergence. When a sample had multiple sequencing runs, each run was corrected for sorting error separately and the runs were then pooled. TCRdb retrieved this table from immuneACCESS and kept in-frame rearrangements only. Not all clones are present; in checked studies, unresolved V genes account for under half, and no reason is known for the remainder. That table gives V, J and clone size, and the DNA gave D and trimming. The sample table on file contains 50,000 or so clones. Together, the top ten hold about 0.83% of the sample.

On the study overall, not on this receptor specifically: Biological reproducibility was not directly assessed, although technical replication error appeared to be minimal. For some patients the PCR primers changed over time, which made it impossible to compare the samples from those patients at the nucleotide level. In tolerant patients, the expansion of donor-specific Tregs was greater than global Treg expansion, suggesting that the expansion was antigen-driven rather than nonspecific. The most biologically relevant and donor-specific TCRbeta repertoire appeared to be identified by expanding Tregs with activated donor B cells. Because the study included only a small number of patients, the results must be confirmed in larger populations and under other immunosuppression protocols.

Here the sequenced sample was CD4+ T cells from blood, taken before the transplant. This receptor was taken from a human donor who received a combined kidney and bone marrow transplant. The sequence joins TRBV18 to TRBJ2-3, and possibly TRBD1, on 5 matching bases. This receptor carries the CDR3 CASSPRRQTDTQYF. CDR3 bases read: TGTGCCAGCTCACCACGACGACAGACAGATACG.